This TCR beta chain was sequenced during a study of T-cell memory formation after mild COVID-19 (dated by TCRdb to the early 2020s). Background for the entire study: TCR sequence clusters from the two donors were found to be largely donor specific. In a couple of donors, T-cell clones that expanded and contracted after mild COVID-19 were tracked by sequencing TCRalpha and TCRbeta repertoires over time. The cohort was made up of two young adult volunteers, one female and one male, who were previously healthy. The research as a whole found: Contracting CD4+ clones were found mainly in CM and EM memory subsets, while CD8+ clones were enriched in EMRA. Clones contracting from day 15 to 85 had balanced CD4/CD8 phenotypes, while a second wave expanding from day 15 to 37 was biased towards CD4+. The study covered only two mild cases, and larger cohorts including severe cases with pre-infection samples were considered necessary. Whether the second-wave clones peaking on day 37 were SARS-CoV-2 specific was not confirmed. The detection of some responding clones in pre-infection memory suggests that pre-existing cross-reactive memory T cells joined the SARS-CoV-2 response.

PBMCs were isolated by Ficoll-Paque density gradient centrifugation. From its cysteine to its phenylalanine, the CDR3 spans 15 amino acids. Only the CDR3 region is kept as DNA, spanning 45 bases read in frame from base 1. CDR1 is given as SGHVS and CDR2 as FNYEAQ, both from the germline V gene. Germline trimming: 4 bases from V, 5 bases from J; junction bases outside gene matches: 9. The sequencer was an Illumina NovaSeq 6000. cDNA libraries for TCRalpha and TCRbeta were prepared by 5'RACE using constant-segment primers, with sample barcodes and unique molecular identifiers added. RNA was extracted from every sample with Trizol reagent. Amplification of the libraries took two PCR steps, and the second step added a second sample barcode plus Illumina TruSeq adapters. Sequencing of the libraries was done on an Illumina NovaSeq, producing 2 x 150 bp paired-end reads. As for the original processing: With migec v1.2.7, reads were demultiplexed and then collapsed into UMI-guided consensus sequences. Using mixcr v2.1.11, UMI consensuses were aligned to TRA and TRB V and J templates and then assembled into clonotypes. A clonotype was counted as expanded or contracted only if both edgeR and NoisET called the change significant, with noise models trained on biological replicates. For edgeR calls, a false discovery rate-adjusted p below 0.01 and a log2 fold-change threshold of 1 were applied. As an exploratory analysis of dynamics, max-normalized trajectories of the 1000 most abundant clonotypes were examined with PCA combined with hierarchical clustering. The CD4 or CD8 phenotype of responding clones was assigned using the separately sequenced CD4+ and CD8+ repertoires. The public reads were run again by TCRdb, first through fastp at Q25 and then through MiXCR, and only productive beta chains were kept. Rows with a matching CDR3 protein are joined into one entry that keeps the most common DNA and genes. TCRdb, not the original authors, processed these V and J calls. This sample lists about 360,000 distinct CDR3 sequences; 13% to 15% were detected once. Of the sample, roughly 22% falls within the top ten clones.

Comment on this clonotype: It lacks a known antigen. There are no base qualities to consult, and no much larger clone falls within one base.

The specimen was PBMCs or a T cell subset sorted from them (not recorded which). The chain is assembled from TRBV7-6 and TRBJ2-5, with TRBD2 matching 8 junction bases. This receptor was obtained from a man between 18 and 29 years old who had mild COVID-19 (a few samples of this study predate the infection). The sample titles of this study are shuffled in the database, so cell type and time point are left out; the donor was told from shared clones. The DNA sequence follows: TGTGCCAGCAGCTGGGCCAGCGGGGGCGGTGAGACCCAGTACTTC. This gives the protein CASSWASGGGETQYF.